What follows describes a single T cell receptor beta chain. As yet, its antigen is unknown. The same CDR3 can be traced to other DNA sequences in this sample. The source of the sample is a study of shared clonotypes between healthy human individuals. Overall study: Plates per donor: three CD4 naive, three CD4 memory, two CD8 naive, one CD8 memory.

Study-wide results and caveats: Donors were few, which limited the genetic and exposure-history diversity represented. Collection of samples was limited to blood; tissue repertoires likely differ.

Libraries were prepared by immunoSEQ multiplex PCR; TCRdb keeps only in-frame clonotypes and omits some of them. The sample includes roughly 2 million clones, 90% to 95% of them seen just once. V was trimmed by 0 bases and J by 0 bases, leaving 7 bases between them. Germline V lookup: CDR1 SGHRS, CDR2 YFSETQ. The CDR3 sequence is 15 residues long. The chain employs TRBV5-1 and TRBJ1-3, with unresolved D. Sequenced sample: naive CD4+ T cells sorted from blood. The subset is: CD45RA+ positively selected. This TCR was sampled from a man younger than 30 in good health. The CDR3 spells CASSLEPGSGNTIYF. The CDR3 DNA is TGCGCCAGCAGCTTGGAGCCCGGCTCTGGAAACACCATATATTTT.